The text below deals with one T cell receptor (beta chain). The antigen remains unidentified. These data are taken from a study of STAT5B mutations in CD4+ large granular lymphocyte leukemia. Whole-study results and caveats: Top patient clones used TRBV06 genes more often: 8/27 versus 2/35 in controls. Without putative leukemic clones, patient CD4-sorted repertoires remained more clonal than healthy CD4+ repertoires.

Measured with immunoSEQ multiplex PCR; TCRdb has only the in-frame clones, and not every one. The repertoire holds fewer than 50,000 clones, with approximately 86% as singletons. V lost 5 bases and J lost 7; bases outside the gene matches: 3. The germline gives CDR1 SQVTM, CDR2 ANQGSEA. The length of the CDR3 is 13 residues. This chain links TRBV29-1 with TRBJ2-1, with TRBD2 matching 12 bases. Input material: CD4+ T cells from blood buffy coats. This clonotype originated in a human donor in good health. The CDR3 loop reads CSVLAGGRNEQFF. The CDR3 DNA follows: TGCAGCGTTCTAGCGGGAGGGAGGAATGAGCAGTTCTTC.